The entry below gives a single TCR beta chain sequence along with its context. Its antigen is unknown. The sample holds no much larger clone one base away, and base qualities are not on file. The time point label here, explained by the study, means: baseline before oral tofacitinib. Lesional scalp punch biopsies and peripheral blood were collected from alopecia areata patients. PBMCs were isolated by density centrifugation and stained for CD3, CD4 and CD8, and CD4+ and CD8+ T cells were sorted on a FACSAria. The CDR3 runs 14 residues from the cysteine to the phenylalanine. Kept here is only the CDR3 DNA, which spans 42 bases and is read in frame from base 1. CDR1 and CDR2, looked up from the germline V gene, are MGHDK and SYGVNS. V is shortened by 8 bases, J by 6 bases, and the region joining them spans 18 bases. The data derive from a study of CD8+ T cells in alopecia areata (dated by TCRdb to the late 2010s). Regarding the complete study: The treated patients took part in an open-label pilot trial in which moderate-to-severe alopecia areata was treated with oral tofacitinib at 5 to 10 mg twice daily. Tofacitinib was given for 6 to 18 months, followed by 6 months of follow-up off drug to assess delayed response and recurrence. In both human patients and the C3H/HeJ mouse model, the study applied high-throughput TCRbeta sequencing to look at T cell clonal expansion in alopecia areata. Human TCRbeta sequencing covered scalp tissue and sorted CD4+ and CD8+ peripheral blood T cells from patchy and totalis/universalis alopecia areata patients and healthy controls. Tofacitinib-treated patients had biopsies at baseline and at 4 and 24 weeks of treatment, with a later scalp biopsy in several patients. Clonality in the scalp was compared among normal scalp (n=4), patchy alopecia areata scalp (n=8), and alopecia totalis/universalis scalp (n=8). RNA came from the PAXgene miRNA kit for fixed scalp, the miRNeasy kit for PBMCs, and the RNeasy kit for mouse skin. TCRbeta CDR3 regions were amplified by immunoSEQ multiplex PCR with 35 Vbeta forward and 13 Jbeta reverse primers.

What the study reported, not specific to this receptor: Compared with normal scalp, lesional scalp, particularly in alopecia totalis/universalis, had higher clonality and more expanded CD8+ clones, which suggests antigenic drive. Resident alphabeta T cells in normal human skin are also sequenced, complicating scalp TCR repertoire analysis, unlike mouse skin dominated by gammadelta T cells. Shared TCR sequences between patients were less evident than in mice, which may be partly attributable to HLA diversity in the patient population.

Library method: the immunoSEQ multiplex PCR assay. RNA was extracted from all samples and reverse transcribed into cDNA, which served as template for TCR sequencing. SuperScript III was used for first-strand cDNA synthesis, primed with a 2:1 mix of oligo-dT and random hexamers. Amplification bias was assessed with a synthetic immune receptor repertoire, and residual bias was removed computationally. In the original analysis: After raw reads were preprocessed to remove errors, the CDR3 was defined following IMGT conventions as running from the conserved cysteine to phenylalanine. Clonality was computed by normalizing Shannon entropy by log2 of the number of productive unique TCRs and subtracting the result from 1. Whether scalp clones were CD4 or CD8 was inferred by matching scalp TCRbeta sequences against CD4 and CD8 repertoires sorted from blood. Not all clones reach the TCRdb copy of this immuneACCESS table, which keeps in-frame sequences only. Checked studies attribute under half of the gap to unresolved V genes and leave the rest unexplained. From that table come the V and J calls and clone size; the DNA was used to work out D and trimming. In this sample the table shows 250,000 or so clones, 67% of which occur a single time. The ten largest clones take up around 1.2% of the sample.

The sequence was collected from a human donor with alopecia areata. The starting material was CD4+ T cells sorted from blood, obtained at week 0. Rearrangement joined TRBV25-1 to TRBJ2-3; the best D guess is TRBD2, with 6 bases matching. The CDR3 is CASCGAGPRDTQYF. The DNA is TGTGCCAGCTGTGGGGCGGGGCCGCGGGATACGCAGTATTTT.